One sample yielded the 29 T cell receptor beta chains listed below, sequenced in a study of somatic mutations in cytotoxic T cells in rheumatoid arthritis. Clones were read by immunoSEQ multiplex PCR, and TCRdb kept only the in-frame ones, dropping some. This sample has fewer than 6,500 clones, with approximately 82% found just once. Specimen: CD8+ T cells sorted from blood. These receptors all come from an adult with rheumatoid arthritis.

The rearrangement links TRBV6-1 to TRBJ2-7, with D possibly being TRBD2 (5 bases). The V end was cut by 8 bases, the J end by 5 bases, with 13 bases between. The CDR3 is 12 residues long. In germline, CDR1 is MNHNS, CDR2 SASEGT. This CDR3 reads CASVTEVDEQYF. DNA of the CDR3: TGTGCCAGCGTGACGGAGGTTGACGAGCAGTACTTC.

The J gene is TRBJ1-4, the V gene TRBV7-6, with TRBD1 matching 7 bases. This CDR3 contains 15 residues. Germline V CDR1 and CDR2: SGHVS, FNYEAQ. Losses at the gene ends were 4 bases for V and 5 bases for J; bases not matched to a gene: 7. The CDR3 region is CASSYWTGENEKLFF. CDR3 in DNA: TGTGCCAGCAGCTACTGGACAGGTGAAAATGAAAAACTGTTTTTT.

The rearrangement links TRBV4-1 to TRBJ2-3, with a tentative D call TRBD2 (6 bases). CDR1 and CDR2 (germline): MGHRA, YSYEKL. V lost 4 bases and J 1 base, leaving 15 bases between the germline ends. The CDR3 runs to 16 residues. The CDR3 reads CASSPKEGVGTDTQYF. The DNA of the CDR3 is TGCGCCAGCAGCCCTAAGGAGGGTGTTGGCACAGATACGCAGTATTTT.

The chain joins TRBV27 to TRBJ2-7; weak D call: TRBD1 (6 bases). This CDR3 is 14 amino acids long. V was clipped by 5 bases and J by 3 bases, with 14 bases between them. In germline, CDR1 is MNHEY, CDR2 SMNVEV (reference sequence). The CDR3 bases are TGTGCCAGCAGTCCACTGGGACAAATCTACGAGCAGTACTTC. As protein: CASSPLGQIYEQYF.

The chain links TRBV29-1 to TRBJ1-2; D call uncertain. V lost 0 bases to trimming and J lost 0 bases, with 11 bases between them. CDR1 and CDR2 (germline): SQVTM, ANQGSEA. This CDR3 contains 15 residues. In DNA form, the CDR3 reads TGCAGCGTTGAAGATCAAGGAGGTCCTAACTATGGCTACACCTTC. It encodes CSVEDQGGPNYGYTF. Based on the CDR3 plus reference TRBV29-1 and TRBJ1-2, the full variable domain is SAVISQKPSRDICQRGTSLTIQCQVDSQVTMMFWYRQQPGQSLTLIATANQGSEATYESGFVIDKFPISRPNLTFSTLTVSNMSPEDSSIYLCSVEDQGGPNYGYTFGSGTRLTVV.

This clone was recorded a few times. The rearrangement uses TRBV7-9 and TRBJ1-1; 8 bases match TRBD1. CDR1 and CDR2 (germline): SEHNR, FQNEAQ (reference sequence). This CDR3 is built from 14 residues. V trimming: 5 bases; J trimming: 5 bases; junction bases outside the gene matches: 7. In DNA, the CDR3 is TGTGCCAGCAGCCTTCAGGACAGGGTAACTGAAGCTTTCTTT. Translated, it gives CASSLQDRVTEAFF.

The chain couples TRBV9 to TRBJ2-3; no reliable D call. CDR1 is SGDLS and CDR2 is YYNGEE in the germline V gene. Trimming cost V 4 bases and J 7 bases, with 10 bases left between them. The CDR3 runs 12 residues. The CDR3 DNA is TGTGCCAGCAGCCCCCAACCGAATACGCAGTATTTT. It is translated as CASSPQPNTQYF.

This clone occurred a few times. The rearrangement links TRBV11-2 to TRBJ1-1; D ambiguous. Trimming removed 5 bases from V and 0 bases from J, with 10 bases in between. Looked up from germline, CDR1 is SGHAT and CDR2 is FQNNGV. The CDR3 runs to 14 residues. The CDR3 is CASSLGVLNTEAFF. As DNA, the CDR3 is TGTGCCAGCAGCCTGGGTGTTTTGAACACTGAAGCTTTCTTT. The whole variable domain, filled in from reference TRBV11-2 and TRBJ1-1, reads EAGVAQSPRYKIIEKRQSVAFWCNPISGHATLYWYQQILGQGPKLLIQFQNNGVVDDSQLPKDRFSAERLKGVDSTLKIQPAKLEDSAVYLCASSLGVLNTEAFFGQGTRLTVV.

This clone was seen a single time. The rearrangement uses TRBV6-1 and TRBJ1-3, with a possible D match to TRBD1 (6 bases). Germline CDR1 is MNHNS and CDR2 is SASEGT. The V and J ends lost 4 bases and 7 bases respectively, with 11 bases between them. The CDR3 sequence is 13 residues long. The CDR3: CASSVYQGNTIYF. In nucleotides, the CDR3 is TGTGCCAGCAGTGTTTACCAGGGGAACACCATATATTTT.

The chain has TRBV4-1 and TRBJ1-2; D is unresolved. Germline CDR1 is MGHRA and CDR2 is YSYEKL. This CDR3 is 14 amino acids long. V lost 2 bases, J lost 4 bases, and 11 bases lay in between. The CDR3 is CASSQWGAGYGYTF. CDR3 nucleotide sequence: TGCGCCAGCAGCCAATGGGGAGCGGGCTATGGCTACACCTTC.

The chain employs TRBV15 and TRBJ2-7; the D gene could be TRBD1 or TRBD2 (5 bases each). The CDR3 length is 14 residues. Germline-derived CDR1 and CDR2 are LNHNV and YYDKDF (reference sequence). The V and J ends lost 3 bases and 5 bases respectively, with 14 bases between them. CDR3 sequence reads: CATSRGDPSDEQYF. The DNA of the CDR3 is TGTGCCACCAGCAGGGGGGACCCCTCGGACGAGCAGTACTTC.

The V call is TRBV7-2, the J call TRBJ1-2, with no clear D. CDR3 length: 13 amino acids. V was clipped by 1 base and J by 3 bases, with 6 bases between them. Germline values: CDR1 SGHTA, CDR2 FQGNSA. The CDR3 spells CASSLGRYYGYTF. For the CDR3, the DNA is TGTGCCAGCAGCTTAGGGCGGTACTATGGCTACACCTTC.

This chain links TRBV11-2 with TRBJ1-1; 7 bases line up with TRBD1. The V and J ends lost 5 bases and 5 bases, in that order; junction bases with no gene match: 17. The CDR3 sequence is 17 residues long. Per the germline V gene, CDR1 is SGHAT and CDR2 is FQNNGV. CDR3 in amino acids: CASSTYSNDRAGTEAFF. DNA for the CDR3: TGTGCCAGCAGCACCTACTCCAACGACAGGGCAGGGACTGAAGCTTTCTTT.

The rearrangement uses TRBV5-1 and TRBJ1-1; D call uncertain. This CDR3 comprises 15 residues. Germline CDR1 SGHRS, CDR2 YFSETQ. Trimming shortened V by 0 bases and J by 1 base, and 10 bases separated the two germline ends. CDR3 nucleotides: TGCGCCAGCAGCTTGGGTGAAGGCTCGAACACTGAAGCTTTCTTT. This codes for CASSLGEGSNTEAFF.

This sequence joins TRBV25-1 and TRBJ1-1, with a possible D match to TRBD1 (5 bases). This CDR3 contains 12 residues. In germline, CDR1 is MGHDK, CDR2 SYGVNS. V was clipped by 2 bases and J by 11 bases, with 12 bases between them. CDR3: CASSEAGGGAFF. CDR3 coding DNA: TGTGCCAGCAGTGAAGCGGGCGGGGGGGCTTTCTTT.

V is TRBV2 and J is TRBJ1-2; no clear D gene. Trimming removed 2 bases at V and 2 bases at J, with 30 bases between. Germline V gene sequence: CDR1 SNHLY, CDR2 FYNNEI. The CDR3 has 21 amino acids. CDR3 sequence: CASSETNAKTMFAVTNYGYTF. The CDR3 coding sequence is TGTGCCAGCAGTGAAACGAACGCCAAAACTATGTTCGCGGTTACGAACTATGGCTACACCTTC.

V gene TRBV6-5 combines with J gene TRBJ1-2, with D hard to call. Trimming left V 6 bases short and J 4 bases short, with 18 bases between. The CDR3 is 15 residues long. Germline V gene lookup returns CDR1 MNHEY and CDR2 SVGAGI. DNA for the CDR3: TGTGCCAGCAGCCCAGAGGACGCCCTCGCCTATGGCTACACCTTC. It translates to CASSPEDALAYGYTF.

The rearrangement links TRBV6-5 to TRBJ1-4, with a possible D match to TRBD1 (6 bases). Germline loops: CDR1 MNHEY, CDR2 SVGAGI. Trimming cost V 3 bases and J 0 bases, with 11 bases left between them. This CDR3 is built from 16 residues. CDR3 sequence (DNA): TGTGCCAGCAGTTATCGACAGGTGGCAACTAATGAAAAACTGTTTTTT. Encoded protein: CASSYRQVATNEKLFF.

This clone was seen just once. The chain carries TRBV4-1 and TRBJ1-3; D is unresolved. Looked up from germline, CDR1 is MGHRA and CDR2 is YSYEKL. The CDR3 spans 16 residues. Trimming cost V 0 bases and J 0 bases, with 9 bases left between them. The CDR3 nucleotides are TGCGCCAGCAGCCAAGAGCCCTATCCCTCTGGAAACACCATATATTTT. Translation: CASSQEPYPSGNTIYF.

The gene calls are TRBV30 and TRBJ1-2; D gene uncertain. CDR3 length: 12 amino acids. The V end was cut by 3 bases, the J end by 4 bases, with 9 bases between. Germline values: CDR1 GTSNPN, CDR2 SVGIG (reference sequence). The CDR3 is CAWRSGLYGYTF. CDR3 coding DNA: TGTGCCTGGAGATCGGGTCTCTATGGCTACACCTTC.

This CDR3 reads CASSEGTIRGGYTF. DNA for the CDR3: TGTGCCAGCAGTGAAGGGACGATTAGGGGTGGCTACACCTTC. The chain recombines TRBV2 with TRBJ1-2, with D tentatively TRBD1 (5 bases). Trimming left V 1 base short and J 7 bases short, with 13 bases between. The CDR3 is 14 amino acids. Germline loops: CDR1 SNHLY, CDR2 FYNNEI.

This rearrangement joins TRBV11-2 to TRBJ2-3; 9 nucleotides align to TRBD2. Trimming removed 5 bases from V and 0 bases from J; junction bases left unmatched: 6. Germline loops: CDR1 SGHAT, CDR2 FQNNGV. The CDR3 is 16 residues long. For the CDR3, the DNA is TGTGCCAGCAGCCCACAGACTAGCGGTAGCACAGATACGCAGTATTTT. Protein: CASSPQTSGSTDTQYF.

J is TRBJ2-1 and V is TRBV15; D unclear. Germline V gives CDR1 LNHNV, CDR2 YYDKDF (reference sequence). The CDR3 runs 15 residues. Deletions cut 4 bases from V and 0 bases from J, with 10 bases between. The CDR3: CATSTQANSYNEQFF. For the CDR3, the DNA is TGTGCCACCAGCACACAAGCCAACTCCTACAATGAGCAGTTCTTC. Filled out from reference TRBV15 and TRBJ2-1, the complete variable domain reads DAMVIQNPRYQVTQFGKPVTLSCSQTLNHNVMYWYQQKSSQAPKLLFHYYDKDFNNEADTPDNFQSRRPNTSFCFLDIRSPGLGDTAMYLCATSTQANSYNEQFFGPGTRLTVL.

The rearrangement uses TRBV10-3 and TRBJ1-1; no firm D call. This CDR3 is built from 13 residues. V lost 4 bases, J lost 1 base, and 7 bases lay in between. Germline V CDR1 and CDR2: ENHRY, SYGVKD. The CDR3 loop is CAISASRNTEAFF. CDR3 in DNA: TGTGCCATCAGTGCTTCAAGGAACACTGAAGCTTTCTTT.

The chain uses TRBV27 and TRBJ2-7, with 7 bases matching TRBD1. Germline V gene data show CDR1 as MNHEY and CDR2 as SMNVEV (reference sequence). The CDR3 consists of 14 residues. V was clipped by 3 bases and J by 5 bases; unmatched bases: 7. CDR3 coding DNA: TGTGCCAGCAGTTTTCGAGGGGGCTTCAACGAGCAGTACTTC. Translation: CASSFRGGFNEQYF.

J is TRBJ1-2 and V is TRBV11-2; 9 bases are a match to TRBD1. Trimming cost V 2 bases and J 6 bases; bases outside gene matches: 7. CDR1 SGHAT and CDR2 FQNNGV come from the germline V gene. This CDR3 has 15 residues. DNA for the CDR3: TGTGCCAGCAGCTTACCCGGGACAGGGAGGGATGGCTACACCTTC. The encoded protein is CASSLPGTGRDGYTF.

The genes are TRBV19 and TRBJ1-1; TRBD1 agrees at 11 bases. Germline CDR1 LNHDA, CDR2 SQIVND (reference sequence). The J segment lost 3 bases and the V segment lost 4 bases, leaving 4 bases of the junction unmatched. CDR3 length: 15 amino acids. The CDR3 nucleotides read TGTGCCAGTAGTAGGGACAGGGGGTTGGACACTGAAGCTTTCTTT. Amino acid sequence: CASSRDRGLDTEAFF.

This chain joins TRBV27 and TRBJ2-1; 7 nucleotides match TRBD2. Losses at the gene ends were 5 bases for V and 9 bases for J; bases not matched to a gene: 16. Germline V CDR1 and CDR2: MNHEY, SMNVEV (reference sequence). The CDR3 has 16 amino acids. The CDR3 region has the DNA TGTGCCAGCAGTCCCTTGAGGGTTTGGGGGGGTGCTGAGCAGTTCTTC. Its translation is CASSPLRVWGGAEQFF.

This clone was recorded once. The chain uses TRBV27 and TRBJ2-2; D uncertain. Germline V gives CDR1 MNHEY, CDR2 SMNVEV (reference sequence). Deletions cut 6 bases from V and 4 bases from J, with 18 bases between. This CDR3 has 16 amino acids. The CDR3 is CASSTGQAMVTGELFF. CDR3 DNA sequence: TGTGCCAGCAGCACGGGCCAGGCAATGGTCACCGGGGAGCTGTTTTTT.